Here is one T cell receptor beta chain with its context. The target antigen is unknown. Expansion of antigen-specific CD4+ T cells with viral peptide pools was carried out by the ViraFEST assay before sequencing. It was after approximately 10 days of culture that CD4+ T cells were isolated. Each vaccine recipient was nucleocapsid antibody negative and had no prior SARS-CoV-2 infection. Every well housed more than 1.5 million PBMC, which grew in culture alongside around 9.8 IU/ml IL-2 and 8.5 to 10 ug/ml peptides. The source of the sample is a study of vaccination effects on CD4 cells after COVID-19. Study outcomes and limitations: Healthy vaccine recipients' vaccine-induced clones were almost all SARS-CoV-2 mono-reactive. Marked contraction was observed in infection-induced and vaccine-induced clones late after vaccination.

The CDR3 runs to 15 residues. Only in-frame clones appear in the TCRdb table, and some are missing; sequencing was by immunoSEQ multiplex PCR. Of about 24,000 clones in the sample, less than 80% were seen once. This sequence joins TRBV12-2 and TRBJ2-5; the D call of TRBD2 is as the table states it, not checked on the DNA. TRBV12-2 is reported as a pseudogene. The sequence derives from a human donor who received a COVID-19 vaccine. Sequencing used CD4+ T cells from PBMCs cultured with SARS-CoV-2 spike peptides, obtained before COVID-19 vaccination. The CDR3 spells CASRLPAREKETQYF. Written as DNA, the CDR3 is TGTGCAAGTCGCTTACCCGCCCGGGAGAAAGAGACCCAGTACTTC.